The sequence of this TCR beta chain was determined in a study of cytomegalovirus exposure and HLA in healthy donors. Findings and caveats of the study: As immune exposure information, only CMV serostatus was available. Confirmation in vitro established that three CMV-associated chains were specific for CMV antigens.

The CDR3 runs to 14 residues. The V gene's germline CDR1 is MDHEN and CDR2 SYDVKM. V trimming: 9 bases; J trimming: 5 bases; junction bases outside the gene matches: 8. PCR used 60 Vbeta primers and 13 Jbeta primers. Data came from immunoSEQ multiplex PCR; TCRdb stores just in-frame clones and leaves some out. Of some 130,000 clones in the sample, 79% were seen once. Comment on this clone: Its antigen remains unidentified.

Whereas donors were nominally healthy upon sampling, unrecorded immune exposures were probable. This chain links TRBV28 with TRBJ2-7; 12 nucleotides align to TRBD2. Sequencing was done on a sample of PBMCs. The source is a man aged 35-49 years in good health and CMV-seropositive. DNA of the CDR3: TGTGCCAGTTCTGGACTAGCGGGAACCCACGAGCAGTACTTC. Amino acid sequence: CASSGLAGTHEQYF.